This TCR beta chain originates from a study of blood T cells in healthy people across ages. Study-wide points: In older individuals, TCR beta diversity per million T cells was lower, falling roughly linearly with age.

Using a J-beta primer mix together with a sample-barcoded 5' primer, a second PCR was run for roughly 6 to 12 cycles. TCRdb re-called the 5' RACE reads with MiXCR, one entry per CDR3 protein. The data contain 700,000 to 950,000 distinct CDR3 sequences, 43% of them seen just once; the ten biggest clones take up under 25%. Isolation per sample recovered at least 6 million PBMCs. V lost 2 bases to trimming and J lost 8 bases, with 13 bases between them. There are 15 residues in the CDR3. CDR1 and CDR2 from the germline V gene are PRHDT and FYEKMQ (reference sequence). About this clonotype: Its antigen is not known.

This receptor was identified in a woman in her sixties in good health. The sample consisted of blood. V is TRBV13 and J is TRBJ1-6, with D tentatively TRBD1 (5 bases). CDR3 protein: CASSLHGTGDSPLHF. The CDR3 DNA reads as TGTGCCAGCAGCTTACATGGGACGGGGGATTCACCCCTCCACTTT.